These 32 T cell receptor beta chains were sequenced from one sample in a study of beta chain features in type 1 diabetes. Expressed TCRB transcripts were sequenced because the entire RNA isolate underwent reverse transcription. Repertoires were generated with immunoSEQ multiplex PCR, while TCRdb's copy carries only in-frame clones and drops some. This table has under 250,000 clones, around an eighth appearing once. The sequencing sample was made of naive CD4+ T cells from blood. These receptor sequences come from a woman aged 40 to 50 in good health.

This chain links TRBV7-9 with TRBJ1-1, with no clear D. V was cut by 1 base and J by 0 bases, with 9 bases left in between. The CDR3 runs 15 residues. The germline gives CDR1 SEHNR, CDR2 FQNEAQ (reference sequence). The CDR3 here is CASSLVASMNTEAFF. CDR3 sequence (DNA): TGTGCCAGCAGCTTAGTTGCGAGCATGAACACTGAAGCTTTCTTT.

The chain uses TRBV5-1 and TRBJ2-1, with 9 bases fitting TRBD1. The CDR3 is made up of 16 amino acids. V shed 0 bases, J shed 2 bases, and the junction held 3 bases outside the gene matches. Germline assignment: CDR1 SGHRS and CDR2 YFSETQ. CDR3 nucleotide sequence: TGCGCCAGCAGCTTGGGGGGACAGGGAGCCTACAATGAGCAGTTCTTC. Protein sequence: CASSLGGQGAYNEQFF.

This clone has a handful of counts. V usage is TRBV6-6 and J usage is TRBJ1-2, with D unclear. Germline V gene data show CDR1 as MNHNY and CDR2 as SVGAGI (reference sequence). The CDR3 sequence is 11 residues long. Between the trimmed V and J ends, which lost 6 bases and 7 bases, there was a span of 9 bases. The chain's CDR3 is CASSPNSGYTF. The CDR3 DNA reads as TGTGCCAGCAGCCCCAACAGTGGCTACACCTTC.

The CDR3 protein is CASSLDQNSEELFF. CDR3 DNA sequence: TGTGCCAGCTCCCTAGACCAGAACTCGGAGGAGCTGTTTTTT. The chain is built from TRBV18 and TRBJ2-2; D not certain. Germline CDR1 and CDR2: KGHSH and LQKENI. The CDR3 extends over 14 amino acids. With 6 bases removed from V and 10 bases from J, the gap between germline ends came to 18 bases.

This clone has more than one count but fewer than ten. The J gene is TRBJ2-5, the V gene TRBV6-5; D call uncertain. The CDR3 covers 14 residues. V lost 8 bases and J 5 bases, leaving 18 bases between the germline ends. Germline V gene sequence: CDR1 MNHEY, CDR2 SVGAGI. CDR3 DNA sequence: TGTGCCAGCGTCCGATTAGGCCTCGGGGAGACCCAGTACTTC. It translates to CASVRLGLGETQYF.

This clone came up a few times. V is TRBV7-2 and J is TRBJ1-2, with 7 bases identical to TRBD1. The CDR3 runs 14 residues. The germline CDR1 and CDR2 sequences are SGHTA and FQGNSA. The junction had 6 bases not matched to a gene; V was cut back by 0 bases and J by 8 bases. As DNA, the CDR3 is TGTGCCAGCAGCTTAGCCCCCACAGGGGTCGGCTACACCTTC. Amino acid sequence: CASSLAPTGVGYTF. The whole variable domain, remainder taken from reference TRBV7-2 and TRBJ1-2, is GAGVSQSPSNKVTEKGKDVELRCDPISGHTALYWYRQSLGQGLEFLIYFQGNSAPDKSGLPSDRFSAERTGGSVSTLTIQRTQQEDSAVYLCASSLAPTGVGYTFGSGTRLTVV.

This clone was observed once. The V call is TRBV11-2, the J call TRBJ1-2, with 8 bases fitting TRBD1. The CDR3 runs 14 residues. Losses at the gene ends were 1 base for V and 10 bases for J; bases not matched to a gene: 8. The germline V gene has CDR1 SGHAT and CDR2 FQNNGV. CDR3 in DNA: TGTGCCAGCAGCTTAGGGACAGGGTGGCGGGACTACACCTTC. Translated, it gives CASSLGTGWRDYTF. Full variable domain (outside the CDR3, taken from reference TRBV11-2 and TRBJ1-2): EAGVAQSPRYKIIEKRQSVAFWCNPISGHATLYWYQQILGQGPKLLIQFQNNGVVDDSQLPKDRFSAERLKGVDSTLKIQPAKLEDSAVYLCASSLGTGWRDYTFGSGTRLTVV.

This clone was detected a few times. This chain connects TRBV9 to TRBJ2-3, with D perhaps matching TRBD2 (7 bases). Germline V CDR1 and CDR2: SGDLS, YYNGEE. Trimming stripped 1 base from V and 8 bases from J, with 20 bases between. The CDR3 has 16 amino acids. Here the CDR3 reads CASSVSGGAQSGTQYF. The CDR3 nucleotides are TGTGCCAGCAGCGTAAGTGGGGGGGCCCAGAGCGGTACGCAGTATTTT.

This clone was seen a few times. The chain combines TRBV25-1 with TRBJ1-2, with D perhaps TRBD1 (6 bases). CDR1 is MGHDK, CDR2 SYGVNS, per germline. Trimming took off 3 bases at V and 8 bases at J, with 13 bases between the two ends. This CDR3 is 13 amino acids long. CDR3 bases: TGTGCCAGCAGTGACCAGGGGAGCGTGGGCTACACCTTC. Protein sequence: CASSDQGSVGYTF.

This clone was counted a few times. The rearrangement links TRBV9 to TRBJ1-2; the D is unclear. V lost 0 bases to trimming and J lost 4 bases, with 10 bases between them. Germline CDR1 SGDLS, CDR2 YYNGEE. This CDR3 is built from 14 residues. The CDR3 loop is CASSVGGTGYGYTF. The CDR3 region has the DNA TGTGCCAGCAGCGTAGGTGGTACTGGCTATGGCTACACCTTC.

This clone was observed a few times. The chain links TRBV19 to TRBJ1-3; D unresolved. This CDR3 is built from 14 residues. V was clipped by 6 bases and J by 0 bases, with 9 bases between them. The germline CDR1 and CDR2 sequences are LNHDA and SQIVND (reference sequence). CDR3: CASRYGSSGNTIYF. DNA of the CDR3: TGTGCCAGTAGGTATGGCAGCTCTGGAAACACCATATATTTT.

The chain has TRBV5-4 and TRBJ2-3, with TRBD2 matching over 9 bases. Germline-derived CDR1 and CDR2 are SGHNT and YYREEE (reference sequence). This CDR3 is 16 amino acids long. J lost 2 bases, V lost 3 bases, and 7 bases had no gene match. The CDR3 sequence: CASSWDSGGYTDTQYF. The CDR3 region has the DNA TGTGCCAGCAGCTGGGATAGCGGGGGTTACACAGATACGCAGTATTTT.

The chain links TRBV5-4 to TRBJ1-1; 7 bases line up with TRBD1. Losses at the gene ends were 4 bases for V and 1 base for J; bases not matched to a gene: 7. Germline lookup yields CDR1 SGHNT and CDR2 YYREEE (reference sequence). This CDR3 has 15 residues. The CDR3 coding sequence is TGTGCCAGCAGCCCCCAGGGACAGTCGAACACTGAAGCTTTCTTT. It is translated as CASSPQGQSNTEAFF.

The rearrangement joins TRBV29-1 to TRBJ2-5; 9 nucleotides match TRBD2. Unmatched junction bases numbered 11, after V lost 7 bases and J lost 5 bases. This CDR3 has 14 amino acids. Germline CDR1 SQVTM, CDR2 ANQGSEA. Here the CDR3 reads CSGGASGAAETQYF. CDR3 DNA: TGCAGCGGGGGGGCTAGCGGGGCGGCGGAGACCCAGTACTTC.

The CDR3 region is CASSGTGGQETQYF. In nucleotides, the CDR3 is TGCGCCAGCAGCGGAACAGGGGGCCAAGAGACCCAGTACTTC. V and J are TRBV5-1 and TRBJ2-5; 8 nucleotides match TRBD1. Germline V gene data show CDR1 as SGHRS and CDR2 as YFSETQ. With 4 bases clipped from V and 1 base from J, the junction kept 3 bases outside the gene matches. The CDR3 is made up of 14 amino acids.

V and J are TRBV2 and TRBJ2-2; 7 nucleotides agree with TRBD2. The CDR3 covers 15 residues. V dropped 7 bases and J dropped 1; count of bases not matched to a gene: 6. The germline CDR1 and CDR2 sequences are SNHLY and FYNNEI. CDR3 sequence (DNA): TGTGCCAGCAAGGGAGGGGTCTGGAACACCGGGGAGCTGTTTTTT. Translating gives CASKGGVWNTGELFF.

At least ten counts were recorded for this clone. The chain carries TRBV7-9 and TRBJ1-6, with 9 bases matching TRBD1. CDR1 and CDR2 from the germline V gene are SEHNR and FQNEAQ (reference sequence). The CDR3 has 14 residues. V trimming: 5 bases; J trimming: 8 bases; junction bases outside the gene matches: 4. CDR3 bases: TGTGCCAGCAGCCCCCGGACAGGGGATTCACCCCTCCACTTT. This sequence encodes CASSPRTGDSPLHF. Looking up the rest from reference TRBV7-9 and TRBJ1-6 gives the full variable domain: DTGVSQNPRHKITKRGQNVTFRCDPISEHNRLYWYRQTLGQGPEFLTYFQNEAQLEKSRLLSDRFSAERPKGSFSTLEIQRTEQGDSAMYLCASSPRTGDSPLHFGNGTRLTVT.

The CDR3 nucleotides are TGTGCCAGCAGCTTGGGACAGGGGGCCAACGTCCTGACTTTC. Amino acids: CASSLGQGANVLTF. This chain uses TRBV5-4 with TRBJ2-6; possibly TRBD1 for D (5 bases). This CDR3 has 14 amino acids. Germline V CDR1 and CDR2: SGHNT, YYREEE (reference sequence). V lost 0 bases and J 4 bases, leaving 5 bases between the germline ends.

This clone was counted only a few times. The chain is built from TRBV6-4 and TRBJ1-1; 8 bases are a match to TRBD1. The CDR3 consists of 15 residues. Germline V gene lookup returns CDR1 MRHNA and CDR2 SNTAGT. Losses at the gene ends were 2 bases for V and 5 bases for J; bases not matched to a gene: 7. The CDR3 protein is CASSDQTGGMTEAFF. CDR3 bases: TGTGCCAGCAGTGACCAAACAGGGGGGATGACTGAAGCTTTCTTT.

This clone was detected only a few times. The rearrangement joins TRBV5-6 to TRBJ2-7, with 8 bases lining up with TRBD2. This CDR3 has 14 residues. V shed 3 bases and J 0 bases; nucleotides not matched to a gene: 2. From germline, CDR1 is SGHDT and CDR2 YYEEEE. DNA of the CDR3: TGTGCCAGCAGCTCTAGCGGGCGCTCCTACGAGCAGTACTTC. Translated, it gives CASSSSGRSYEQYF.

The V gene is TRBV6-5, the J gene TRBJ2-3; D is ambiguous. Trimming stripped 6 bases from V and 1 base from J, with 5 bases between. CDR1 is MNHEY and CDR2 is SVGAGI in the germline V gene. The CDR3 contains 12 residues. Here the CDR3 DNA reads TGTGCCAGCAGGGTAGGCACAGATACGCAGTATTTT. Protein: CASRVGTDTQYF.

The table lists this clone with a few counts. The chain employs TRBV18 and TRBJ2-2, with a tentative D call TRBD2 (5 bases). CDR1 and CDR2 from the germline V gene are KGHSH and LQKENI. Trimming left V 6 bases short and J 4 bases short, with 12 bases between. The CDR3 runs 14 residues. CDR3 in amino acids: CASSPSMSTGELFF. CDR3 bases: TGTGCCAGCTCCCCTAGCATGAGCACCGGGGAGCTGTTTTTT. Combining the CDR3 with reference TRBV18 and TRBJ2-2 gives the whole variable domain NAGVMQNPRHLVRRRGQEARLRCSPMKGHSHVYWYRQLPEEGLKFMVYLQKENIIDESGMPKERFSAEFPKEGPSILRIQQVVRGDSAAYFCASSPSMSTGELFFGEGSRLTVL.

This clone was detected ten times or more. This sequence joins TRBV4-3 and TRBJ1-6; 8 bases are a match to TRBD1. CDR1 is LGHNA, CDR2 YSLEER, per germline. J lost 9 bases, V lost 4 bases, and 8 bases had no gene match. This CDR3 region has 15 residues. The CDR3 region is CASSLTGTGLSPLHF. DNA of the CDR3: TGCGCCAGCAGCCTGACCGGGACAGGCCTTTCACCCCTCCACTTT.

The chain carries TRBV5-8 and TRBJ2-7; D unclear. Trimming pared 3 bases from V and 3 bases from J, leaving 10 bases between. The CDR3 has 13 amino acids. Germline loops: CDR1 SGHTS, CDR2 YDEGEE. The CDR3: CASSSLNSYEQYF. CDR3 DNA: TGTGCCAGCAGCTCCCTTAATAGCTACGAGCAGTACTTC.

V usage is TRBV6-5 and J usage is TRBJ2-4, with D possibly matching TRBD2 (6 bases). The CDR3 loop spans 14 amino acids. Germline V lookup: CDR1 MNHEY, CDR2 SVGAGI. V lost 2 bases and J lost 8, with 13 bases in between. CDR3 coding DNA: TGTGCCAGCAGTTACCGGGCTAGCGCGGACATTCAGTACTTC. This encodes CASSYRASADIQYF.

The genes are TRBV6-6 and TRBJ2-3, with D tentatively TRBD1 (6 bases). Trimming took 9 bases from V and 5 from J, leaving 15 bases between them. CDR3 length: 13 residues. Germline CDR1 reads MNHNY; CDR2 reads SVGAGI (reference sequence). CDR3 sequence: CASKGHAEDTQYF. The CDR3, as DNA: TGTGCCAGTAAGGGACACGCGGAAGATACGCAGTATTTT.

The sample holds a few counts of this clone. The V gene is TRBV5-1, the J gene TRBJ1-4; D not resolved. Trimming removed 5 bases from V and 0 bases from J, with 11 bases in between. The CDR3 totals 15 residues. In germline, CDR1 is SGHRS, CDR2 YFSETQ. The CDR3 bases are TGCGCCAGCAGTTACGGGTCCTCAACTAATGAAAAACTGTTTTTT. This gives the protein CASSYGSSTNEKLFF.

This clone appeared many times. The V and J genes are TRBV10-3 and TRBJ2-7; no firm D call. This CDR3 has 13 amino acids. V dropped 6 bases and J dropped 3 bases, with 12 bases sitting between them. Germline CDR1 ENHRY, CDR2 SYGVKD. DNA of the CDR3: TGTGCCATCAGGTTTCCCTTGAGCTACGAGCAGTACTTC. Residues: CAIRFPLSYEQYF.

The chain is built from TRBV6-4 and TRBJ2-7; 10 bases map to TRBD1. Germline V lookup: CDR1 MRHNA, CDR2 SNTAGT. Trimming took 4 bases from V and 2 from J; bases not matched to a gene: 2. The CDR3 length is 14 residues. The DNA for the CDR3 is TGTGCCAGCAGTGTTGACAGGGGGCCCTACGAGCAGTACTTC. Its translation is CASSVDRGPYEQYF.

This clone was counted a few times. The chain uses TRBV7-8 and TRBJ2-7; TRBD2 aligns across 9 bases. The germline gives CDR1 SGHVS, CDR2 FQNEAQ. The V segment lost 1 base and the J segment 3 bases; nucleotides outside the gene matches: 7. The length of the CDR3 is 16 residues. The CDR3 here is CASSLVPLAGNYEQYF. CDR3 DNA: TGTGCCAGCAGCTTAGTTCCGCTAGCGGGGAACTACGAGCAGTACTTC.

V and J are TRBV10-2 and TRBJ2-4, with a weak D call TRBD2 (6 bases). Looked up from germline, CDR1 is WSHSY and CDR2 is SAAADI. With 6 bases removed from V and 7 bases from J, the gap between germline ends came to 16 bases. CDR3 length equals 14 residues. The CDR3 loop reads CASRRELADNIQYF. CDR3 nucleotide sequence: TGCGCCAGCAGGAGGGAACTAGCAGACAACATTCAGTACTTC.

The chain recombines TRBV9 with TRBJ2-1; D is unresolved. V lost 2 bases, J lost 2 bases, and 14 bases lay in between. The CDR3 sequence is 16 residues long. Germline CDR1 SGDLS, CDR2 YYNGEE. The CDR3, as DNA: TGTGCCAGCAGCGTTTCTCCATTGCGGACCTACAATGAGCAGTTCTTC. As protein: CASSVSPLRTYNEQFF.